The clone carrying this TCR beta chain was counted only a few times. The CDR3 spans 15 residues. CDR1 is SEHNR and CDR2 is FQNEAQ in the germline V gene (reference sequence). Trimming pared 4 bases from V and 4 bases from J, leaving 16 bases between. The data stem from a study of T-cell reconstitution after alpha-beta-depleted transplantation in children. Unique molecular identifiers were incorporated when the TCRbeta library was constructed. TCRdb reprocessed the PCR reads via MiXCR and lists one record per CDR3 protein. The sample has about 400,000 distinct CDR3 sequences; about 14% are singletons. The J gene is TRBJ2-5, the V gene TRBV7-9, with a weak D call TRBD1 (6 bases). The sequence came from a human donor who donated a stem cell graft to a child with Fanconi anemia. This specimen consisted of PBMCs, obtained from the stem cell graft. The CDR3 spells CASSSAHTGSETQYF. For the CDR3, the DNA is TGTGCCAGCAGCTCAGCTCACACAGGGTCAGAGACCCAGTACTTC.